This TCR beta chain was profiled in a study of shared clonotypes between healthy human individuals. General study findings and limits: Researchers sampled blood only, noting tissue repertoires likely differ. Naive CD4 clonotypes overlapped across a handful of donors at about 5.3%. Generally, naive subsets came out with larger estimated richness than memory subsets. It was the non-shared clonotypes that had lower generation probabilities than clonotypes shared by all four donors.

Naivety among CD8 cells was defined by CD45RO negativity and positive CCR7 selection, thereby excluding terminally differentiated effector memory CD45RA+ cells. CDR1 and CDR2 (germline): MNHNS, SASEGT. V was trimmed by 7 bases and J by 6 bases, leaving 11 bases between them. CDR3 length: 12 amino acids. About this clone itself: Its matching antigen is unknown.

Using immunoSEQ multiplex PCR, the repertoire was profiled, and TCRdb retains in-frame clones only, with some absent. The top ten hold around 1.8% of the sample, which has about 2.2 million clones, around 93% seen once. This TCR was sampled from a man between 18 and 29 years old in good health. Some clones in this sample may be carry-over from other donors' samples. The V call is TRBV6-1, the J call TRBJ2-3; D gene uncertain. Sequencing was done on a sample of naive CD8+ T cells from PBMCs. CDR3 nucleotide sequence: TGTGCCAGCACGACATGGGGTGATACGCAGTATTTT. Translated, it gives CASTTWGDTQYF.